The T cell receptor beta chain described here comes from a study of long-term antiretroviral therapy in people with HIV. The overall study: Initial samples were collected about a decade before the 2015 immediate-ART recommendation. Whole-study results and caveats: The range of CDR3 lengths in HIV repertoires proved narrower than that found in controls.

Run at survey level, the immunoSEQ assay was version v3.0. Some clones are missing from TCRdb's copy, which holds only in-frame ones; the method was immunoSEQ multiplex PCR. This table has about 39,000 clones, about nine tenths appearing once. As regards this clone: No antigen is known for it.

Here the sequenced sample was unsorted PBMCs, taken 1.2 years after starting antiretroviral therapy. The TCR comes from a woman between 50 and 59 years old with HIV.

CDR3 DNA sequence: TGCGCCAGCAGCCCCCAGCAGCCCACTAACTATGGCTACACCTTC. This sequence encodes CASSPQQPTNYGYTF. The chain employs TRBV5-1 and TRBJ1-2; D is unresolved. The ends were cut back, 4 bases at V and 0 bases at J, with 13 bases in the middle. Germline V lookup: CDR1 SGHRS, CDR2 YFSETQ. This CDR3 region has 15 residues.